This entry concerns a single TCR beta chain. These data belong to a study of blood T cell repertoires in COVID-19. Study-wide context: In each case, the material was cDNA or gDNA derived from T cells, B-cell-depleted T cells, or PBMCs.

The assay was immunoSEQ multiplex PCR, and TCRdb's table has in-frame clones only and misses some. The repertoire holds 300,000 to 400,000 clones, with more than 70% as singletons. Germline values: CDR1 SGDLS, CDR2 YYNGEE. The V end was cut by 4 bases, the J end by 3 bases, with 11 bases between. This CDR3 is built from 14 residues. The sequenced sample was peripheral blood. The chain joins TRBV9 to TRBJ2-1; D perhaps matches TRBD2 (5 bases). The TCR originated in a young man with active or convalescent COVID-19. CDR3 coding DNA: TGTGCCAGCAGCCCCGGCCGGGGCTACAATGAGCAGTTCTTC. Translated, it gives CASSPGRGYNEQFF.